This passage covers 27 T cell receptor beta chains from one sample sequenced in a study of cytomegalovirus exposure and HLA in healthy donors. Repertoires were generated with immunoSEQ multiplex PCR, while TCRdb's copy carries only in-frame clones and drops some. Here the sample spans some 80,000 clones, about 95% being singletons. Sequencing was carried out using PBMCs. The receptors originated from a young man in good health and CMV-seropositive.

V is TRBV5-1 and J is TRBJ2-3; the D is unclear. This CDR3 is built from 15 residues. The germline V gene encodes CDR1 SGHRS and CDR2 YFSETQ. Trimming cost V 0 bases and J 1 base, with 9 bases left between them. The CDR3 region has the DNA TGCGCCAGCAGCTTGGTTCCTGGAGGCACAGATACGCAGTATTTT. Its translation: CASSLVPGGTDTQYF.

This rearrangement joins TRBV11-2 to TRBJ2-1; D may be TRBD1 (6 bases). The CDR3 sequence is 15 residues long. Between the trimmed V and J ends, which lost 5 bases and 6 bases, there was a span of 17 bases. Per the germline V gene, CDR1 is SGHAT and CDR2 is FQNNGV. The CDR3 bases are TGTGCCAGCAGCCAGGCCATAAACAGGGCCAATGAGCAGTTCTTC. Translating it yields CASSQAINRANEQFF.

This clone was detected only once. Other nucleotide sequences in the sample specify the same CDR3. The chain recombines TRBV13 with TRBJ2-7; 7 bases map to TRBD1. Per the germline V gene, CDR1 is PRHDT and CDR2 is FYEKMQ (reference sequence). Trimming cost V 3 bases and J 1 base; bases outside gene matches: 0. The CDR3 extends over 13 amino acids. The CDR3 here is CASSLGQSYEQYF. CDR3 coding DNA: TGTGCCAGCAGCTTGGGACAGTCCTACGAGCAGTACTTC.

V usage is TRBV27 and J usage is TRBJ2-1, with D possibly matching TRBD2 (5 bases). This CDR3 is built from 15 residues. V lost 1 base and J 5 bases, leaving 12 bases between the germline ends. Germline lookup yields CDR1 MNHEY and CDR2 SMNVEV (reference sequence). CDR3 in amino acids: CASSLFYDGDNEQFF. The DNA of the CDR3 is TGTGCCAGCAGTTTATTTTATGACGGGGACAATGAGCAGTTCTTC.

The chain recombines TRBV29-1 with TRBJ2-1; weak D call: TRBD2 (6 bases). Trimming shortened V by 3 bases and J by 4 bases, and 31 bases separated the two germline ends. The CDR3 length is 20 residues. Germline values: CDR1 SQVTM, CDR2 ANQGSEA. CDR3 nucleotide sequence: TGCAGCGTTGACGACGTTCACGGCGGGAATCCGTTTGGACGATACAATGAGCAGTTCTTC. Translation: CSVDDVHGGNPFGRYNEQFF.

V usage is TRBV29-1 and J usage is TRBJ2-1; D is unresolved. Germline CDR1 reads SQVTM; CDR2 reads ANQGSEA. The CDR3 has 17 amino acids. V dropped 1 base and J dropped 7 bases, with 23 bases sitting between them. The CDR3 loop reads CSVEGLVRLGRLNEQFF. DNA of the CDR3: TGCAGCGTTGAAGGCCTAGTTCGTCTTGGTCGGCTAAATGAGCAGTTCTTC.

The chain couples TRBV5-1 to TRBJ2-7, with 9 positions matching TRBD1. The CDR3 spans 14 residues. Per germline, CDR1 SGHRS and CDR2 YFSETQ. V gave up 0 bases and J gave up 6 bases; unmatched junction bases: 4. CDR3 protein: CASSLGTGGLEQYF. CDR3 DNA sequence: TGCGCCAGCAGCTTGGGTACAGGGGGCCTCGAGCAGTACTTC.

The V call is TRBV11-2, the J call TRBJ1-5; TRBD1 matches 8 bases. CDR3 length: 13 amino acids. With V trimmed by 5 bases and J by 5 bases, 2 bases remained unmatched. Germline V gene sequence: CDR1 SGHAT, CDR2 FQNNGV. This CDR3 is CASSLDRDQPQHF. The CDR3, as DNA: TGTGCCAGCAGCCTGGACAGGGATCAGCCCCAGCATTTT. The variable domain in full, completed from reference TRBV11-2 and TRBJ1-5, reads EAGVAQSPRYKIIEKRQSVAFWCNPISGHATLYWYQQILGQGPKLLIQFQNNGVVDDSQLPKDRFSAERLKGVDSTLKIQPAKLEDSAVYLCASSLDRDQPQHFGDGTRLSIL.

This clone appeared once. The chain has TRBV18 and TRBJ2-5; D might be TRBD1 (5 bases). The germline V gene has CDR1 KGHSH and CDR2 LQKENI. This CDR3 is built from 14 residues. V was cut by 1 base and J by 2 bases, with 8 bases left in between. The chain's CDR3 is CASSPRGRQETQYF. The CDR3 DNA is TGTGCCAGCTCACCACGGGGCAGGCAAGAGACCCAGTACTTC.

The chain carries TRBV2 and TRBJ2-2; 8 nucleotides match TRBD1. This CDR3 is built from 14 residues. The germline V gene encodes CDR1 SNHLY and CDR2 FYNNEI. The J segment lost 1 base and the V segment lost 8 bases, leaving 3 bases of the junction unmatched. The DNA for the CDR3 is TGTGCCAGCGGACAGGGCGGGAACACCGGGGAGCTGTTTTTT. It codes for CASGQGGNTGELFF.

Remarks on this clone: The same CDR3 arises from other DNA sequences in this sample as well. The chain uses TRBV6-5 and TRBJ1-1; a possible D gene is TRBD1 (5 bases). CDR1 is MNHEY, CDR2 SVGAGI, per germline. V lost 3 bases and J lost 5, with 10 bases in between. The CDR3 covers 13 residues. DNA for the CDR3: TGTGCCAGCAGTTATAGCGGGGGGACTGAAGCTTTCTTT. It translates to CASSYSGGTEAFF.

The chain uses TRBV29-1 and TRBJ1-2; 7 bases map to TRBD1. Germline V lookup: CDR1 SQVTM, CDR2 ANQGSEA. With 5 bases clipped from V and 8 bases from J, the junction kept 14 bases outside the gene matches. The CDR3 runs 14 residues. CDR3 residues: CSVIFRDSLSGYTF. The CDR3 region has the DNA TGCAGCGTTATATTCCGGGACAGCCTGTCCGGCTACACCTTC.

This sequence joins TRBV9 and TRBJ2-5; a possible D gene is TRBD1 (5 bases). The CDR3 consists of 14 residues. The V gene's germline CDR1 is SGDLS and CDR2 YYNGEE. The ends were cut back, 3 bases at V and 1 base at J, with 10 bases in the middle. CDR3 residues: CASSEGSGQETQYF. DNA for the CDR3: TGTGCCAGCAGCGAGGGGTCAGGCCAAGAGACCCAGTACTTC.

The chain is built from TRBV2 and TRBJ2-7, with 9 positions matching TRBD1. The trim removed 6 bases at V and 6 bases at J, leaving 9 bases unmatched. The CDR3 is made up of 14 amino acids. CDR1 is SNHLY, CDR2 FYNNEI, per germline. CDR3 sequence: CASSLGQGRREQYF. As DNA, the CDR3 is TGTGCCAGCAGCCTCGGACAGGGGAGGCGCGAGCAGTACTTC.

This chain links TRBV4-2 with TRBJ2-7; the match to TRBD2 covers 9 bases. The CDR3 sequence is 16 residues long. The trim removed 0 bases at V and 3 bases at J, leaving 6 bases unmatched. Germline V gives CDR1 LGHNA, CDR2 YNFKEQ. The CDR3 sequence is CASSQDRGSGSYEQYF. Written as DNA, the CDR3 is TGTGCCAGCAGCCAAGATCGGGGTAGCGGGAGCTACGAGCAGTACTTC.

The chain is built from TRBV4-1 and TRBJ2-1; D might be TRBD2 (5 bases). Between the trimmed V and J ends, which lost 6 bases and 6 bases, there was a span of 12 bases. CDR1 is MGHRA, CDR2 YSYEKL, per germline. The CDR3 is 13 amino acids. Here the CDR3 DNA reads TGCGCCAGCAGGGTTGCGGGCAGCAATGAGCAGTTCTTC. Protein: CASRVAGSNEQFF.

The gene calls are TRBV9 and TRBJ1-2; D gene ambiguous. Germline lookup yields CDR1 SGDLS and CDR2 YYNGEE. V shed 0 bases and J shed 6 bases, with 9 bases lying between them. The CDR3 loop spans 13 amino acids. The CDR3 region is CASSVGWGDGYTF. DNA for the CDR3: TGTGCCAGCAGCGTAGGGTGGGGAGATGGCTACACCTTC.

This chain joins TRBV7-9 and TRBJ1-4; D may be TRBD1 (6 bases). V shed 4 bases and J shed 8 bases, with 17 bases lying between them. CDR1 is SEHNR and CDR2 is FQNEAQ in the germline V gene (reference sequence). The CDR3 totals 15 residues. This chain's CDR3 is CASSSRGAGEEKLFF. CDR3 bases: TGTGCCAGCAGCTCGCGGGGGGCAGGGGAAGAAAAACTGTTTTTT.

CDR3 protein: CASSPPTGPSEQYF. CDR3 sequence (DNA): TGTGCCAGCAGTCCGCCGACAGGGCCGAGCGAGCAGTACTTC. The chain employs TRBV27 and TRBJ2-7, with TRBD1 matching 7 bases. V shed 5 bases, J shed 6 bases, and the junction held 10 bases outside the gene matches. This CDR3 has 14 amino acids. Germline assignment: CDR1 MNHEY and CDR2 SMNVEV (reference sequence).

The V and J genes are TRBV27 and TRBJ2-2; TRBD2 agrees at 9 bases. Unmatched junction bases numbered 4, after V lost 5 bases and J lost 0 bases. Germline V lookup: CDR1 MNHEY, CDR2 SMNVEV (reference sequence). The CDR3 length is 16 residues. CDR3 sequence reads: CASSLIAGANTGELFF. CDR3 coding DNA: TGTGCCAGCAGTCTTATAGCGGGAGCGAACACCGGGGAGCTGTTTTTT.

The chain combines TRBV5-5 with TRBJ1-1; D gene uncertain. The V gene's germline CDR1 is SGHKS and CDR2 YYEKEE (reference sequence). The CDR3 sequence is 13 residues long. Trimming took off 0 bases at V and 1 base at J, with 4 bases between the two ends. The CDR3 DNA is TGTGCCAGCAGCTTGGGAGGGAACACTGAAGCTTTCTTT. Translation gives CASSLGGNTEAFF.

The rearrangement links TRBV5-8 to TRBJ1-5; no firm D call. V dropped 1 base and J dropped 2 bases, with 7 bases sitting between them. CDR1 is SGHTS, CDR2 YDEGEE, per germline. CDR3 length: 14 amino acids. The CDR3 nucleotides are TGTGCCAGCAGCTTGATTTCAGGCAATCAGCCCCAGCATTTT. Protein: CASSLISGNQPQHF.

The chain uses TRBV29-1 and TRBJ2-1; 7 positions match TRBD2. Germline V gene sequence: CDR1 SQVTM, CDR2 ANQGSEA. J gave up 3 bases and V 3 bases, and 5 bases lay outside the gene matches. The CDR3 covers 14 residues. The CDR3 loop is CSVDRSGNYNEQFF. The CDR3 DNA reads as TGCAGCGTTGATCGGAGCGGGAACTACAATGAGCAGTTCTTC.

The chain has TRBV5-5 and TRBJ2-7; possible D gene TRBD2, 6 bases. This CDR3 comprises 14 residues. V was shortened by 0 bases and J by 5 bases, with 12 bases between the two germline ends. The germline V gene encodes CDR1 SGHKS and CDR2 YYEKEE (reference sequence). The CDR3 region is CASSLVPGGDEQYF. CDR3 DNA sequence: TGTGCCAGCAGCTTGGTCCCAGGCGGGGACGAGCAGTACTTC.

This chain connects TRBV5-1 to TRBJ2-3, with TRBD2 identical over 7 bases. This CDR3 is built from 14 residues. CDR1 and CDR2 from the germline V gene are SGHRS and YFSETQ. Losses at the gene ends were 4 bases for V and 2 bases for J; bases not matched to a gene: 4. The CDR3 coding sequence is TGCGCCAGCAGCGCTAGCGGATACACAGATACGCAGTATTTT. Its protein is CASSASGYTDTQYF.

The chain uses TRBV14 and TRBJ2-7; D possibly corresponds to TRBD2 (5 bases). Trimming pared 4 bases from V and 6 bases from J, leaving 13 bases between. Germline V gene sequence: CDR1 SGHDN, CDR2 FVKESK. The CDR3 totals 13 residues. The CDR3 DNA reads as TGTGCCAGCAGCCCTGGGCACCGGGGCGAGCAGTACTTC. Its protein is CASSPGHRGEQYF.

The V gene is TRBV10-2, the J gene TRBJ1-5; perhaps TRBD1 as D (6 bases). Trimming took 8 bases from V and 1 from J, leaving 15 bases between them. Germline CDR1 reads WSHSY; CDR2 reads SAAADI. The CDR3 length is 15 residues. CDR3 sequence (DNA): TGCGCCAGCCGACCGGGACAAGGAAGCAATCAGCCCCAGCATTTT. It is translated as CASRPGQGSNQPQHF.